The subject of this entry is one TCR beta chain. Subjects aged 18 to 65 presented with newly diagnosed hyperthyroidism of less than 2 months' duration. TCR beta CDR3 region amplification was performed from RNA transcripts. Primed by the HTBI set, a first-round RT-PCR was run on the TCR CDR3. Using its own MiXCR run on the multiplex PCR reads, TCRdb lists one record per CDR3 protein. The sample contains around 440,000 distinct CDR3 sequences, 15% to 18% of which appear only once. The data are from a study of T cells in Graves' hyperthyroidism and ophthalmopathy. Germline lookup yields CDR1 ENHRY and CDR2 SYGVKD. This CDR3 region has 15 residues. Trimming removed 2 bases at V and 0 bases at J, with 8 bases between.

The chain links TRBV10-3 to TRBJ1-3; D remains ambiguous. Sequencing input: blood. This TCR was recovered from a woman between 18 and 29 years old with Graves' hyperthyroidism. The CDR3 region is CAISEDGNSGNTIYF. DNA for the CDR3: TGTGCCATCAGTGAGGACGGGAACTCTGGAAACACCATATATTTT.